The T cell receptor (beta chain) under discussion was sequenced for a study of T cell clonality in common variable immunodeficiency (dated by TCRdb to the mid-2010s). Broad study findings and their caveats: According to the authors, finding the cause of the higher clonality in CVID would require sequencing the repertoires of T cell subpopulations. CVID subjects shared fewer TCRbeta clones with each other than healthy controls did (p < 0.0001). Despite equal DNA input, controls averaged about 79,000 unique sequences per sample versus roughly 32,000 in CVID samples. Correlations of repertoire features with clinical complications were constrained by heterogeneity among patients within the CVID cohort. Reportedly, TCRbeta sequences from CVID had fewer deletions and N-nucleotide insertions, and highly modified clones with 13 or more V deletions were absent from CVID. Increased TCRbeta clonality was found in CVID subjects compared with healthy controls (t-test p = 0.018), with the increase being most characteristic of about a third of subjects.

Most CVID patients and most healthy controls were of Caucasian heritage. From each donor, roughly 4.5 to 9 ml of heparinized peripheral whole blood was collected. Genomic DNA from adults with common variable immune deficiency (CVID) and from healthy adult controls was the source for sequencing TCRbeta CDR3 repertoires. A total of 22 healthy adult volunteers (about 12 female and approximately 10 male; age range roughly 20 to 66 years, mean age about 32) were included in the control group. Diluted blood was subjected to density centrifugation over Hypaque 1077 or Ficoll-Paque for isolation of peripheral blood mononuclear cells. Genomic DNA was obtained from unsorted mononuclear cells through either Qiagen column purification or a centrifugation-based method. This clone has at least ten counts. Its antigen is not yet known. Read sequence stops 3 residues before the CDR3 end, and the germline J gene provides the missing end.

Measured from the cysteine to the phenylalanine, the CDR3 is 15 residues long. Shown are 36 bases from within the CDR3, in frame from base 1. According to the germline V gene, CDR1 reads MDHEN and CDR2 reads SYDVKM. Trimming leaves V shorter by 6 bases and J shorter by 4 bases, with the junction holding 11 bases beyond the gene matches. For sequencing input, CVID and control samples contributed equivalent amounts of genomic DNA. For every sample, a 60 bp segment covering the rearranged TCRbeta CDR3 region was amplified and then sequenced. TCRbeta amplification used the immunoSEQ assay, a bias-corrected multiplex PCR with high-throughput sequencing. The paper's data handling went like this. Every unique nucleotide sequence counted as a clone and was annotated with V, D and J genes, copy number and frequency. Sequences were labeled productive if in frame, and non-productive if out of frame or containing stop codons. Clonality was calculated from Shannon's entropy as previously described. The predicted amino acid sequences of productive clones were used to derive mean CDR3 Kyte-Doolittle hydropathy. The R hclust function was used to hierarchically cluster scaled V gene usage with Manhattan distance and complete linkage. Sharing of clones by CDR3 amino acid sequence was evaluated through resampling of 12 repertoires per group over 100 rounds. Repertoires were searched for approximately 77 published EBV-specific and 245 published CMV-specific TCRbeta sequences. After two CVID samples that produced fewer than 10,000 sequences were dropped from the analysis, 42 CVID repertoires remained. Entries here come from immuneACCESS through TCRdb and include only in-frame sequences with V and J called. Some clones fail to appear in such tables; in the studies checked, an unresolved V gene covers under half of the shortfall, and the cause of the remainder is unknown. V, J and clone size are those of that table, while D and trimming were read from the DNA. This sample has tens of thousands of clones, none of them a singleton. In total, the top ten clones hold about 1.5% of the sample.

Sequencing used peripheral blood mononuclear cells. The clonotype was recovered from a person between 18 and 70 years old in good health. The sequence links TRBV28 to TRBJ2-5; TRBD1 aligns with 7 central bases. The CDR3 protein sequence reads: CASRAPPGQRETQYF. The DNA read from the CDR3 is TGTGCCAGCAGGGCTCCCCCGGGACAGAGAGAGACC.